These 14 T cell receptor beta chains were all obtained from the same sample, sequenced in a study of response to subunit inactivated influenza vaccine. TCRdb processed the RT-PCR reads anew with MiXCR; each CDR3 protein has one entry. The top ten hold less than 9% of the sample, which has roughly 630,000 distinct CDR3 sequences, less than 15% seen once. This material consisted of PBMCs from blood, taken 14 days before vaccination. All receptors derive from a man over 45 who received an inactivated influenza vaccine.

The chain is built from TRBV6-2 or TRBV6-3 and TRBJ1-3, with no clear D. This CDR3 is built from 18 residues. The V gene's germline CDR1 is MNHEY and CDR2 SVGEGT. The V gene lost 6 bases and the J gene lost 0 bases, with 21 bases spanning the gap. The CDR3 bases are TGTGCCAGCAGAACTCTGTCGGACGGCGATTCCTCTGGAAACACCATATATTTT. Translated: CASRTLSDGDSSGNTIYF.

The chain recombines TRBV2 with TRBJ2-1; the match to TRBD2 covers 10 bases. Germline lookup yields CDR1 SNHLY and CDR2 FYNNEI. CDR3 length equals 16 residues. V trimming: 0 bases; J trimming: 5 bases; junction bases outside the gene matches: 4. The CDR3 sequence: CASSEALAGINNEQFF. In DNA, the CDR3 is TGTGCCAGCAGTGAAGCACTAGCGGGAATTAACAATGAGCAGTTCTTC.

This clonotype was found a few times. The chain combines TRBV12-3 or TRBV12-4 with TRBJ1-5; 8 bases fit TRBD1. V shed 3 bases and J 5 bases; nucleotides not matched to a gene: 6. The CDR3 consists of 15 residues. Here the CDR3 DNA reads TGTGCCAGCAGTTTTGGACAGGGAGATTATCAGCCCCAGCATTTT. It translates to CASSFGQGDYQPQHF.

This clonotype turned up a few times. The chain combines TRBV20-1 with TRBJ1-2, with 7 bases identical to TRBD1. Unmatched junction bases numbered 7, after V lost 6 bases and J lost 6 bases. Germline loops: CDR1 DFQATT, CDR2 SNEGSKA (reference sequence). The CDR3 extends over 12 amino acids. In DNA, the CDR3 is TGCAGTGCCCCGGACAGGACCCATGGCTACACCTTC. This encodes CSAPDRTHGYTF.

The CDR3 reads CASSYHPPSGSYNEQFF. The DNA for the CDR3 is TGTGCCAGCAGTTACCACCCTCCTAGCGGATCCTACAATGAGCAGTTCTTC. The chain couples TRBV6-5 to TRBJ2-1; 7 bases fit TRBD2. Looked up from germline, CDR1 is MNHEY and CDR2 is SVGAGI. This CDR3 contains 17 residues. V shed 2 bases and J 1 base; nucleotides not matched to a gene: 8.

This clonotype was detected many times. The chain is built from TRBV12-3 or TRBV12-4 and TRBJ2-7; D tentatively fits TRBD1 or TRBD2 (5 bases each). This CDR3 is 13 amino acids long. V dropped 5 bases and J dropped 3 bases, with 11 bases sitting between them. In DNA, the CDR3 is TGTGCCAGCAGTCCCGGGACCTACTACGAGCAGTACTTC. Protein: CASSPGTYYEQYF.

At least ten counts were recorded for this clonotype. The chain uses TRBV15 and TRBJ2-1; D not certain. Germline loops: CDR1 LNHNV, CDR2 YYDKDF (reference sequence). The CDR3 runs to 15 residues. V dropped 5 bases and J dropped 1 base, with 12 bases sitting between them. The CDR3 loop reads CATSPAMQSYNEQFF. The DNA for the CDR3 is TGTGCCACCAGCCCCGCGATGCAATCCTACAATGAGCAGTTCTTC.

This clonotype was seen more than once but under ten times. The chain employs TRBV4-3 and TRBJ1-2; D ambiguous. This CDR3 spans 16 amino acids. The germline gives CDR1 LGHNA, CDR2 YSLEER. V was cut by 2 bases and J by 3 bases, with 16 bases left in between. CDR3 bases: TGCGCCAGCAGCCAAAGTTCGGGGAGAATTGACTATGGCTACACCTTC. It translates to CASSQSSGRIDYGYTF.

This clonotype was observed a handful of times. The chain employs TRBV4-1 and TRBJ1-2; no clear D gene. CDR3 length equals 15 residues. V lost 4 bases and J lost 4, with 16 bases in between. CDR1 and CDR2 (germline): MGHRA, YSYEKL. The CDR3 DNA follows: TGCGCCAGCAGCCCCTCGGACGCGGAGGCCTATGGCTACACCTTC. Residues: CASSPSDAEAYGYTF.

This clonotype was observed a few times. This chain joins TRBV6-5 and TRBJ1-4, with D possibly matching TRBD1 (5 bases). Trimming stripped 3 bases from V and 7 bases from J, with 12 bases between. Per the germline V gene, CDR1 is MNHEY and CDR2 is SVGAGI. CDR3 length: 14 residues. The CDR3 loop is CASSYSGRGEKLFF. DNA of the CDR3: TGTGCCAGCAGTTATTCTGGGAGGGGTGAAAAACTGTTTTTT.

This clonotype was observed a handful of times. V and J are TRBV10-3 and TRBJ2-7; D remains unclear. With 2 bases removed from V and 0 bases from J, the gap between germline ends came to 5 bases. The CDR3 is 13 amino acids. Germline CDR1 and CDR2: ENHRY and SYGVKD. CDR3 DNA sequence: TGTGCCATCAGTGAGACTGACTCCTACGAGCAGTACTTC. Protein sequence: CAISETDSYEQYF.

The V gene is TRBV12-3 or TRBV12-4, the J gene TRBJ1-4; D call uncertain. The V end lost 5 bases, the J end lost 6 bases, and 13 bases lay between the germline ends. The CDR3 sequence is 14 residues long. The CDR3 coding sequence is TGTGCCAGCAGTCCAGAGGCACGTTATGAAAAACTGTTTTTT. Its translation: CASSPEARYEKLFF.

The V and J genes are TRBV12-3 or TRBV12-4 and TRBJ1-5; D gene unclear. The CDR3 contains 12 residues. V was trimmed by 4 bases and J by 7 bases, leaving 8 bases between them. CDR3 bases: TGTGCCAGCAGTTCAAACGGCCAGCCCCAGCATTTT. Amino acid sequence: CASSSNGQPQHF.

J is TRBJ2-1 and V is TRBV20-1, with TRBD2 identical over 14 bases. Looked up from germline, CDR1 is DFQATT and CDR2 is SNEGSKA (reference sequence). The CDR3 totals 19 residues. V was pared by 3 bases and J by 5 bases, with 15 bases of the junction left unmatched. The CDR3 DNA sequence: TGCAGTGCTAGCGGCATCCCCGGTGGGACTAGCGGGAGTCACAATGAGCAGTTCTTC. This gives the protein CSASGIPGGTSGSHNEQFF.